This T cell receptor beta chain was profiled in a study of molecular identifiers for immune sequencing clone quantification. Using its own MiXCR run on the PCR reads, TCRdb lists one record per CDR3 protein. In the table there are about 640,000 distinct CDR3 sequences, just under 20% of which are singletons. This clonotype came up a few times. From germline, CDR1 is ENHRY and CDR2 SYGVKD. CDR3 length: 14 residues. Trimming pared 0 bases from V and 8 bases from J, leaving 11 bases between. This clonotype originated in a human donor in good health. Some libraries in this study had Jurkat cell RNA spiked in. The chain is built from TRBV10-3 and TRBJ2-1; tentatively, D is TRBD1 (6 bases). The sample consisted of naive CD8+ T cells from blood, with Jurkat cell RNA spiked in. Subset reported: FACS-sorted CD8+CD4-CCR7+CD45RA+ naive T cells. The CDR3: CAISESQGWDEQFF. CDR3 nucleotides: TGTGCCATCAGTGAGTCTCAGGGGTGGGATGAGCAGTTCTTC.